These 30 T cell receptor beta chains were all obtained from the same sample, sequenced in a study of Ad26.COV2.S vaccination and SARS-CoV-2 variants. Data came from immunoSEQ multiplex PCR; TCRdb stores just in-frame clones and leaves some out. The table lists approximately 410,000 clones, approximately 92% of them singletons, with about 1.7% in the top ten. Indicated treatment: some 20 received Ad26.COV2.S at low or high dose, single or two shots; about 5 received placebo; per-sample allocation not given. Specimen acquisition occurred on day 63 following the initial vaccine or placebo injection. Here the sequenced sample was peripheral blood, taken in a trial of Ad26.COV2.S vaccine versus placebo. The source is a person aged 18-60 years who received the Ad26.COV2.S COVID-19 vaccine or a placebo.

This clone is a singleton in its sample. The gene calls are TRBV12-3 or TRBV12-4 and TRBJ2-5; weak D call: TRBD1 (6 bases). The CDR3 has 12 residues. With 6 bases removed from V and 5 bases from J, the gap between germline ends came to 10 bases. CDR3 amino acids: CASRGGSETQYF. CDR3 coding DNA: TGTGCCAGCAGAGGGGGTTCGGAGACCCAGTACTTC.

The J gene is TRBJ1-2, the V gene TRBV6-5; D is ambiguous. From germline, CDR1 is MNHEY and CDR2 SVGAGI. Trimming left V 0 bases short and J 4 bases short, with 12 bases between. This CDR3 spans 15 amino acids. The chain's CDR3 is CASSYSGRRFYGYTF. CDR3 nucleotides: TGTGCCAGCAGTTACTCAGGGCGGCGGTTCTATGGCTACACCTTC.

This chain connects TRBV7-8 to TRBJ2-1; D possibly corresponds to TRBD2 (6 bases). The CDR3 has 21 amino acids. The V and J ends lost 2 bases and 0 bases respectively, with 26 bases between them. Germline values: CDR1 SGHVS, CDR2 FQNEAQ. DNA of the CDR3: TGTGCCAGCAGCTTACAGGCGGGACCGGTGATCCGGGGCGGCTCCTACAATGAGCAGTTCTTC. It encodes CASSLQAGPVIRGGSYNEQFF.

V usage is TRBV27 and J usage is TRBJ1-1, with a weak D call TRBD1 (5 bases). The CDR3 sequence is 13 residues long. Germline lookup yields CDR1 MNHEY and CDR2 SMNVEV (reference sequence). V lost 2 bases and J lost 7, with 11 bases in between. CDR3 DNA: TGTGCCAGCAGTTTAAGTGGGGGGGGTGAAGCTTTCTTT. It is translated as CASSLSGGGEAFF.

The count of this clone is one. The chain recombines TRBV4-3 with TRBJ1-2; no clear D gene. V was trimmed by 2 bases and J by 8 bases, leaving 18 bases between them. This CDR3 region has 15 residues. CDR1 and CDR2 from the germline V gene are LGHNA and YSLEER. DNA for the CDR3: TGCGCCAGCAGCCAATCCCAATCACCCGCCCAGGGCTACACCTTC. Its translation: CASSQSQSPAQGYTF.

This clone was detected a few times. The chain employs TRBV27 and TRBJ2-7; weak D call: TRBD1 (5 bases). V was clipped by 2 bases and J by 2 bases, with 16 bases between them. Germline V CDR1 and CDR2: MNHEY, SMNVEV (reference sequence). CDR3 size: 16 residues. The CDR3 sequence: CASSLAPGYPTYEQYF. CDR3 coding DNA: TGTGCCAGCAGTTTAGCCCCAGGGTATCCCACCTACGAGCAGTACTTC.

The rearrangement joins TRBV4-3 to TRBJ2-2; TRBD2 agrees at 8 bases. V lost 4 bases to trimming and J lost 0 bases; unmatched junction nucleotides: 7. The CDR3 covers 17 residues. CDR1 is LGHNA and CDR2 is YSLEER in the germline V gene. In nucleotides, the CDR3 is TGCGCCAGCAGCCCTCTTACGCGGGGGGCGAACACCGGGGAGCTGTTTTTT. Protein product: CASSPLTRGANTGELFF.

This clone was seen once. This chain joins TRBV7-2 and TRBJ1-4, with TRBD1 as a possible D gene (5 bases). Per germline, CDR1 SGHTA and CDR2 FQGNSA. Trimming took 1 base from V and 4 from J, leaving 13 bases between them. The CDR3 covers 16 residues. The CDR3 is CASSLGAMGGNEKLFF. Written as DNA, the CDR3 is TGTGCCAGCAGCTTAGGGGCGATGGGGGGTAATGAAAAACTGTTTTTT.

The V gene is TRBV4-1, the J gene TRBJ2-5, with D perhaps matching TRBD1 (8 bases). V was cut by 0 bases and J by 3 bases, with 14 bases left in between. The CDR3 loop spans 16 amino acids. Germline V CDR1 and CDR2: MGHRA, YSYEKL. CDR3 in DNA: TGCGCCAGCAGCCAAGAGAACAGGGGGGGCGAAGAGACCCAGTACTTC. The encoded protein is CASSQENRGGEETQYF.

The rearrangement uses TRBV29-1 and TRBJ2-5; D might be TRBD1 (6 bases). This CDR3 is 14 amino acids long. The germline gives CDR1 SQVTM, CDR2 ANQGSEA. Trimming removed 4 bases at V and 5 bases at J, with 17 bases between. The CDR3 DNA reads as TGCAGCGTTGTCCTCCAGGGGCATCGGGAGACCCAGTACTTC. Translation gives CSVVLQGHRETQYF.

This chain links TRBV7-2 with TRBJ2-1; 9 bases fit TRBD2. The J segment lost 2 bases and the V segment lost 3 bases, leaving 2 bases of the junction unmatched. The CDR3 is 15 amino acids. Germline CDR1 and CDR2: SGHTA and FQGNSA. The CDR3 bases are TGTGCCAGCAGCTTGAGCGGGGGGACCTACAATGAGCAGTTCTTC. Translation gives CASSLSGGTYNEQFF. The whole variable domain, remainder taken from reference TRBV7-2 and TRBJ2-1, is GAGVSQSPSNKVTEKGKDVELRCDPISGHTALYWYRQSLGQGLEFLIYFQGNSAPDKSGLPSDRFSAERTGGSVSTLTIQRTQQEDSAVYLCASSLSGGTYNEQFFGPGTRLTVL.

The chain employs TRBV21-1 and TRBJ2-1; the DNA was not used to check the table's D call, TRBD1. TRBV21-1 is a pseudogene segment. This CDR3 region has 15 residues. CDR3 in amino acids: CASSKVQGRDNEQFF. In DNA form, the CDR3 reads TGTGCCAGCAGCAAAGTTCAGGGGAGAGACAATGAGCAGTTCTTC.

The gene calls are TRBV18 and TRBJ2-2; D gene uncertain. The CDR3 extends over 16 amino acids. Per germline, CDR1 KGHSH and CDR2 LQKENI. V shed 1 base and J shed 2 bases, with 11 bases lying between them. The chain's CDR3 is CASSPLFPDNTGELFF. The CDR3 bases are TGTGCCAGCTCACCACTCTTTCCAGACAACACCGGGGAGCTGTTTTTT. The variable domain in full, with the rest retrieved from reference TRBV18 and TRBJ2-2, is NAGVMQNPRHLVRRRGQEARLRCSPMKGHSHVYWYRQLPEEGLKFMVYLQKENIIDESGMPKERFSAEFPKEGPSILRIQQVVRGDSAAYFCASSPLFPDNTGELFFGEGSRLTVL.

The chain couples TRBV12-5 to TRBJ1-5, with unresolved D. This CDR3 region has 16 residues. The germline CDR1 and CDR2 sequences are LGHNT and FRNRAP. V lost 1 base and J 3 bases, leaving 13 bases between the germline ends. The CDR3 reads CASGLAGVMYNQPQHF. CDR3 bases: TGTGCTAGTGGTTTGGCAGGAGTCATGTACAATCAGCCCCAGCATTTT. The full variable domain, rest sourced from reference TRBV12-5 and TRBJ1-5, is DARVTQTPRHKVTEMGQEVTMRCQPILGHNTVFWYRQTMMQGLELLAYFRNRAPLDDSGMPKDRFSAEMPDATLATLKIQPSEPRDSAVYFCASGLAGVMYNQPQHFGDGTRLSIL.

V usage is TRBV9 and J usage is TRBJ2-7; TRBD2 matches at 10 bases. The CDR3 has 15 amino acids. V trimming: 3 bases; J trimming: 5 bases; junction bases outside the gene matches: 8. Germline-derived CDR1 and CDR2 are SGDLS and YYNGEE. The CDR3 sequence: CASSAVGLAGDEQYF. The DNA of the CDR3 is TGTGCCAGCAGCGCCGTGGGGCTAGCGGGGGACGAGCAGTACTTC.

CDR3 DNA: TGCGCCAGCAGCTTGGAACAGGGGGCTAACTATGGCTACACCTTC. Protein product: CASSLEQGANYGYTF. The genes are TRBV5-1 and TRBJ1-2; 8 nucleotides line up with TRBD1. Trimming cost V 0 bases and J 0 bases; bases outside gene matches: 1. This CDR3 is 15 amino acids long. The germline gives CDR1 SGHRS, CDR2 YFSETQ.

The genes are TRBV4-1 and TRBJ1-3; D remains unclear. V gave up 1 base and J gave up 0 bases, with 10 bases separating them. CDR1 and CDR2 (germline): MGHRA, YSYEKL. The CDR3 is 16 amino acids. CDR3 amino acids: CASSQAVRDSGNTIYF. The CDR3 DNA is TGCGCCAGCAGCCAAGCGGTGCGGGACTCTGGAAACACCATATATTTT.

This chain connects TRBV19 to TRBJ2-3; 13 bases are shared with TRBD2. The CDR3 is 18 amino acids. Germline CDR1 and CDR2: LNHDA and SQIVND (reference sequence). After removal of 7 bases from V and 5 bases from J, the junction contained 15 bases not matched to a gene. CDR3: CASTPAHTSGGAEDTQYF. CDR3 coding DNA: TGTGCCAGTACCCCAGCCCATACTAGCGGGGGGGCGGAAGATACGCAGTATTTT.

This sequence joins TRBV13 and TRBJ2-5, with 9 bases matching TRBD1. This CDR3 has 16 residues. The germline gives CDR1 PRHDT, CDR2 FYEKMQ (reference sequence). With V trimmed by 5 bases and J by 5 bases, 12 bases remained unmatched. CDR3 protein: CASSLGDRDNWETQYF. The CDR3 DNA sequence: TGTGCCAGCAGCCTGGGGGACAGGGACAACTGGGAGACCCAGTACTTC.

This chain uses TRBV27 with TRBJ2-7, with TRBD2 matching over 10 bases. Germline V gene data show CDR1 as MNHEY and CDR2 as SMNVEV (reference sequence). This CDR3 contains 15 residues. The V gene end was trimmed by 6 bases and the J gene end by 3 bases; junction bases not matched to a gene: 8. The CDR3 here is CASRQLAGSHYEQYF. The CDR3 region has the DNA TGTGCCAGCAGACAACTAGCGGGGAGTCACTACGAGCAGTACTTC.

The chain couples TRBV11-2 to TRBJ1-4; 10 bases align to TRBD1. The V gene end was trimmed by 4 bases and the J gene end by 7 bases; junction bases not matched to a gene: 9. The CDR3 has 16 residues. Per germline, CDR1 SGHAT and CDR2 FQNNGV. The CDR3 DNA reads as TGTGCCAGCAGCTCCTTAAGGGACAGGGGTGTTGAAAAACTGTTTTTT. It translates to CASSSLRDRGVEKLFF. Combining the CDR3 with reference TRBV11-2 and TRBJ1-4 gives the whole variable domain EAGVAQSPRYKIIEKRQSVAFWCNPISGHATLYWYQQILGQGPKLLIQFQNNGVVDDSQLPKDRFSAERLKGVDSTLKIQPAKLEDSAVYLCASSSLRDRGVEKLFFGSGTQLSVL.

The CDR3 is CASNGGLAEDQGSYNEQFF. Here the CDR3 DNA reads TGTGCCAGCAACGGGGGACTAGCAGAAGACCAAGGGTCCTACAATGAGCAGTTCTTC. This sequence joins TRBV11-2 and TRBJ2-1, with 9 bases lining up with TRBD2. This CDR3 contains 19 residues. After removal of 7 bases from V and 1 base from J, the junction contained 17 bases not matched to a gene. The germline gives CDR1 SGHAT, CDR2 FQNNGV.

This rearrangement joins TRBV6-5 to TRBJ2-5, with D maybe TRBD1 (6 bases). This CDR3 region has 12 residues. The V gene's germline CDR1 is MNHEY and CDR2 SVGAGI. V was clipped by 7 bases and J by 5 bases, with 11 bases between them. The CDR3 sequence is CASNRAGETQYF. CDR3 bases: TGTGCCAGCAACAGGGCTGGGGAGACCCAGTACTTC.

The chain recombines TRBV6-1 with TRBJ2-7; TRBD2 matches at 7 bases. V lost 2 bases and J lost 5; bases outside the gene matches: 15. CDR3 length: 17 amino acids. CDR1 and CDR2 (germline): MNHNS, SASEGT. The CDR3 loop is CASSEWRGWDRGDEQYF. The CDR3 region has the DNA TGTGCCAGCAGTGAATGGCGGGGGTGGGACCGAGGGGACGAGCAGTACTTC.

This clone is a singleton in its sample. The chain uses TRBV12-5 and TRBJ2-2, with a tentative D call TRBD2 (5 bases). The CDR3 consists of 17 residues. The germline gives CDR1 LGHNT, CDR2 FRNRAP. V lost 3 bases to trimming and J lost 3 bases, with 17 bases between them. CDR3 loop: CASGLDFLGRYTGELFF. CDR3 sequence (DNA): TGTGCTAGTGGTTTAGACTTTTTAGGGAGATACACCGGGGAGCTGTTTTTT. The variable domain in full, completed from reference TRBV12-5 and TRBJ2-2, reads DARVTQTPRHKVTEMGQEVTMRCQPILGHNTVFWYRQTMMQGLELLAYFRNRAPLDDSGMPKDRFSAEMPDATLATLKIQPSEPRDSAVYFCASGLDFLGRYTGELFFGEGSRLTVL.

The rearrangement links TRBV3-1 (or the pseudogene TRBV3-2) to TRBJ2-2; 9 bases are shared with TRBD2. The length of the CDR3 is 15 residues. Germline V gene lookup returns CDR1 LGHDT and CDR2 YNNKEL (reference sequence). Trimming removed 5 bases from V and 5 bases from J; junction bases left unmatched: 6. CDR3 region: CASSLTSGQTGELFF. The CDR3, as DNA: TGTGCCAGCAGCTTGACTAGCGGACAGACCGGGGAGCTGTTTTTT.

This clone was detected a few times. This chain links TRBV27 with TRBJ1-4; D uncertain. This CDR3 has 14 amino acids. Germline V CDR1 and CDR2: MNHEY, SMNVEV (reference sequence). Trimming pared 1 base from V and 0 bases from J, leaving 3 bases between. The CDR3 reads CASSLWATNEKLFF. The CDR3, as DNA: TGTGCCAGCAGTTTATGGGCAACTAATGAAAAACTGTTTTTT.

The chain has TRBV4-3 and TRBJ1-1, with 7 bases fitting TRBD1. Germline-derived CDR1 and CDR2 are LGHNA and YSLEER. The CDR3 length is 14 residues. The V gene end was trimmed by 0 bases and the J gene end by 5 bases; junction bases not matched to a gene: 3. In DNA, the CDR3 is TGCGCCAGCAGCCAAGAAGACAGGGCGACTGAAGCTTTCTTT. Translation gives CASSQEDRATEAFF.

This chain uses TRBV2 with TRBJ2-7; D gene uncertain. Trimming stripped 5 bases from V and 4 bases from J, with 6 bases between. The CDR3 sequence is 11 residues long. CDR1 SNHLY and CDR2 FYNNEI come from the germline V gene. Here the CDR3 DNA reads TGTGCCAGCAGTACCGGATACGAGCAGTACTTC. Its translation is CASSTGYEQYF.

This clone was observed a single time. V and J are TRBV11-3 and TRBJ2-3; 15 bases fit TRBD2. From germline, CDR1 is SGHNT and CDR2 YENEEA. The CDR3 contains 23 residues. V gave up 0 bases and J gave up 6 bases; unmatched junction bases: 22. The CDR3 reads CASSLEYFSGLAGGRTRRDTQYF. The DNA for the CDR3 is TGTGCCAGCAGCTTAGAATATTTCTCGGGACTAGCGGGGGGCCGTACCCGACGGGATACGCAGTATTTT.